This TCR beta chain comes out of a study of brain T cells in children with intractable seizures. The CDR3 contains 8 residues. Germline CDR1 DFQATT, CDR2 SNEGSKA (reference sequence). The time point denotes: blood from clinic visit 5 months post-surgery; TSC patient then seizure free. Only cases whose brain tissue showed the highest T cell transcript signatures were sequenced. Patients received at least one anti-epileptic drug before surgery. This clone came up once. Its cognate antigen is unknown. The junction shows a germline mismatch at one end, possibly a read error. Regarding the study as a whole: Clones missing pre-surgery may reflect undersampling of that blood sample. Patients' HCMV serostatus was unknown; virus specificity rests on CDR3 similarity alone.

The table came from immunoSEQ multiplex PCR; TCRdb's copy has only in-frame clones and leaves some out. The sample contains under 400,000 clones, 93% of which appear only once. This clonotype originated in a boy under two years old with tuberous sclerosis and intractable seizures. The sample in question was peripheral blood, obtained about 5 months after surgery. The V gene is TRBV20-1, the J gene TRBJ1-2, with D hard to call. The CDR3 spells CSAPGSPF. In DNA form, the CDR3 reads TGCAGTGCTCCGGGGTCCCCCTTC.